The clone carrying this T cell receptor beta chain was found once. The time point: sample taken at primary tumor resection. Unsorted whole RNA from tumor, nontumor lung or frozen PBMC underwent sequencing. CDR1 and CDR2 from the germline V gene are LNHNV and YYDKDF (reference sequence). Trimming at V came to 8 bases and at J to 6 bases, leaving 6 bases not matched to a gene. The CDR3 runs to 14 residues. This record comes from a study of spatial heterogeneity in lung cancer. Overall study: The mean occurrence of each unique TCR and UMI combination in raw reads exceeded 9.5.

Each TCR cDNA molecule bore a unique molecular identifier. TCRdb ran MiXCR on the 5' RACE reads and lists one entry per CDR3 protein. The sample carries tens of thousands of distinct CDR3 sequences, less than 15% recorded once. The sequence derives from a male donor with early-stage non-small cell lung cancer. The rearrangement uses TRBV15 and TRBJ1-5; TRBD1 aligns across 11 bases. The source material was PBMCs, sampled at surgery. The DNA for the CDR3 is TGTGCCACCCCGGACAGGGGGCACGGTCAGCCCCAGCATTTT. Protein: CATPDRGHGQPQHF.